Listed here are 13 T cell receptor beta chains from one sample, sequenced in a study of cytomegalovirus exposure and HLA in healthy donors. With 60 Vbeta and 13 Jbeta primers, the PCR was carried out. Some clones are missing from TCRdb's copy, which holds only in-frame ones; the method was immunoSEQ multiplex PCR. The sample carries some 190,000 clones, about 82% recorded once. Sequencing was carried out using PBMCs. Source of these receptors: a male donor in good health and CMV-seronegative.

The CDR3 DNA follows: TGTGCCAGCTCACCACGGAGCGGATCTAGCACAGATACGCAGTATTTT. This gives the protein CASSPRSGSSTDTQYF. V and J are TRBV18 and TRBJ2-3; D is perhaps TRBD2 (5 bases). The CDR3 contains 16 residues. Germline assignment: CDR1 KGHSH and CDR2 LQKENI. V lost 1 base and J 0 bases, leaving 11 bases between the germline ends. The full variable domain, with the rest looked up from reference TRBV18 and TRBJ2-3, is NAGVMQNPRHLVRRRGQEARLRCSPMKGHSHVYWYRQLPEEGLKFMVYLQKENIIDESGMPKERFSAEFPKEGPSILRIQQVVRGDSAAYFCASSPRSGSSTDTQYFGPGTRLTVL.

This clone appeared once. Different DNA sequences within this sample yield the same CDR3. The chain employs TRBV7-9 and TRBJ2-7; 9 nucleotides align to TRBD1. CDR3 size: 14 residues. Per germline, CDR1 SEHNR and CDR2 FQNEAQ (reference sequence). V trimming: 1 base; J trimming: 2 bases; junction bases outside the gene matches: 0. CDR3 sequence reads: CASSLGQGAYEQYF. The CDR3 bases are TGTGCCAGCAGCTTAGGACAGGGGGCCTACGAGCAGTACTTC.

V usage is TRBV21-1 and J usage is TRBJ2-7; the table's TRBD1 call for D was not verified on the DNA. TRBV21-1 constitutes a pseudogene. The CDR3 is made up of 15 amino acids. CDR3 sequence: CASSKVRAGWYEQYF. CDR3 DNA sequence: TGTGCCAGCAGCAAAGTCAGAGCAGGGTGGTACGAGCAGTACTTC.

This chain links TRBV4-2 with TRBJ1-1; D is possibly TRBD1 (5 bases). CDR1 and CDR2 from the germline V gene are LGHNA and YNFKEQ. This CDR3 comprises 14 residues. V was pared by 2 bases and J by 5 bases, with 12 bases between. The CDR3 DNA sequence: TGTGCCAGCAGCCAAACCAGGGTGGGAACTGAAGCTTTCTTT. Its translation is CASSQTRVGTEAFF.

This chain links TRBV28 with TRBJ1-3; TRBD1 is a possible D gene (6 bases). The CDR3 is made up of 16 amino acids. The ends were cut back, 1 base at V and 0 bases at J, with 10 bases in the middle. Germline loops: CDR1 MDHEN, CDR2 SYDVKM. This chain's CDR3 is CASSLFPDSSGNTIYF. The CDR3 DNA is TGTGCCAGCAGTTTATTCCCGGACAGCTCTGGAAACACCATATATTTT. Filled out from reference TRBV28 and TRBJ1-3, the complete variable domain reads DVKVTQSSRYLVKRTGEKVFLECVQDMDHENMFWYRQDPGLGLRLIYFSYDVKMKEKGDIPEGYSVSREKKERFSLILESASTNQTSMYLCASSLFPDSSGNTIYFGEGSWLTVV.

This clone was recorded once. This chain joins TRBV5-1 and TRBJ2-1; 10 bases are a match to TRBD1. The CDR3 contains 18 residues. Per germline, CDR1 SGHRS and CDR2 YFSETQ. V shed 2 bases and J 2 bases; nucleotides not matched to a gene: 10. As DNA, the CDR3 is TGCGCCAGCAGCTTCGGGACAGGGGACTTTTCTCCCTACAATGAGCAGTTCTTC. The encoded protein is CASSFGTGDFSPYNEQFF. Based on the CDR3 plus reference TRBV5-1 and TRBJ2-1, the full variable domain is KAGVTQTPRYLIKTRGQQVTLSCSPISGHRSVSWYQQTPGQGLQFLFEYFSETQRNKGNFPGRFSGRQFSNSRSEMNVSTLELGDSALYLCASSFGTGDFSPYNEQFFGPGTRLTVL.

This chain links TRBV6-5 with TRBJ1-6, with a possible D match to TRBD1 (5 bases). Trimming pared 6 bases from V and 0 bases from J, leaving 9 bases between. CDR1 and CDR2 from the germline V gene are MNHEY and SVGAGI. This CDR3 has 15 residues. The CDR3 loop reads CASSAGYSYNSPLHF. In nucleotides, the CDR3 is TGTGCCAGCAGCGCAGGGTACTCCTATAATTCACCCCTCCACTTT.

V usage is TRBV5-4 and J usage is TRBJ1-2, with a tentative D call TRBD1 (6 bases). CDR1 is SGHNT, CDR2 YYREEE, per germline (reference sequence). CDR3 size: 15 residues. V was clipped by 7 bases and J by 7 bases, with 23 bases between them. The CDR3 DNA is TGTGCCAGCGGCAATAGGGTCCAGGGGAGTGGTGGCTACACCTTC. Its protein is CASGNRVQGSGGYTF.

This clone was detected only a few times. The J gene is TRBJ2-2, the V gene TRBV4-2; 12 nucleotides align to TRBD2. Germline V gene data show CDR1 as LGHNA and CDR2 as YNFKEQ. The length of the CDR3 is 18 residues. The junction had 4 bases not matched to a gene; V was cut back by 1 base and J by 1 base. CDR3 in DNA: TGTGCCAGCAGCCAAGTCTCTAGCGGGAGGGTGAACACCGGGGAGCTGTTTTTT. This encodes CASSQVSSGRVNTGELFF.

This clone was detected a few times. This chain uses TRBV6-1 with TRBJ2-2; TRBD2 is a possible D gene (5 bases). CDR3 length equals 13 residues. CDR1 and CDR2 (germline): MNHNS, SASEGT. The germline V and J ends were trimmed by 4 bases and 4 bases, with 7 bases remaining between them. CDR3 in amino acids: CASSGEGTGELFF. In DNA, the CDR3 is TGTGCCAGCAGTGGAGAGGGCACCGGGGAGCTGTTTTTT.

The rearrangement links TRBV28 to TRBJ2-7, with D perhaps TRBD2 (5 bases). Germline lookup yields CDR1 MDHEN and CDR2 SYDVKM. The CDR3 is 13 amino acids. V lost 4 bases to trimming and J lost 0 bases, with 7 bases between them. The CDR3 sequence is CASSSGNSYEQYF. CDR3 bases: TGTGCCAGCAGTTCCGGGAACTCCTACGAGCAGTACTTC.

CDR3 in amino acids: CASSWDRVGEQYF. DNA for the CDR3: TGTGCCAGCAGCTGGGACAGGGTGGGCGAGCAGTACTTC. This chain joins TRBV7-9 and TRBJ2-7; 9 bases line up with TRBD1. Germline trimming cut 4 bases from V and 6 bases from J; bases unmatched to any gene: 4. Germline V gives CDR1 SEHNR, CDR2 FQNEAQ (reference sequence). This CDR3 has 13 amino acids.

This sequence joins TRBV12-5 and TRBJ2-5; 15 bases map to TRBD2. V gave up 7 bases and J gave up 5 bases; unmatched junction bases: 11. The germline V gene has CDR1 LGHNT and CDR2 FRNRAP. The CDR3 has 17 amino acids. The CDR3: CASAAGTSGRLRETQYF. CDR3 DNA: TGTGCTAGTGCCGCCGGGACTAGCGGGAGGCTGAGGGAGACCCAGTACTTC.